This T cell receptor (beta chain) was sequenced during a study of vaccination and CD4 T cells after COVID-19. Study-wide background: Cultures serving as controls received a peptide pool (CEFX or HIV-1 Nef) or no peptide.

Remarks on this clonotype: Its specificity is not known.

V lost 6 bases, J lost 7 bases, and 6 bases stayed unmatched. The CDR3 runs 14 residues. The germline gives CDR1 LNHDA, CDR2 SQIVND (reference sequence). The sample's treatment: approximately 11-day PBMC culture with coronavirus spike peptide pools or control peptides (ViraFEST assay). An Oncomine TCR Beta short-read assay was used to sequence the DNA from cultured CD4+ T cells. MiXCR was run by TCRdb on the PCR reads, yielding one entry per CDR3 protein. This sample has some 18,000 distinct CDR3 sequences, with 58% found just once. The TCR sequence derives from a human donor who had recovered from COVID-19. The chain links TRBV19 to TRBJ1-6; 7 bases agree with TRBD1. Here the sequenced sample was CD4+ T cells from blood, cultured in vitro, taken before SARS-CoV-2 vaccination. The CDR3 DNA is TGTGCCAGTAGGATCGGGACAGAGAATTCACCCCTCCACTTT. Translation: CASRIGTENSPLHF. Full variable domain (outside the CDR3, taken from reference TRBV19 and TRBJ1-6): DGGITQSPKYLFRKEGQNVTLSCEQNLNHDAMYWYRQDPGQGLRLIYYSQIVNDFQKGDIAEGYSVSREKKESFPLTVTSAQKNPTAFYLCASRIGTENSPLHFGNGTRLTVT.